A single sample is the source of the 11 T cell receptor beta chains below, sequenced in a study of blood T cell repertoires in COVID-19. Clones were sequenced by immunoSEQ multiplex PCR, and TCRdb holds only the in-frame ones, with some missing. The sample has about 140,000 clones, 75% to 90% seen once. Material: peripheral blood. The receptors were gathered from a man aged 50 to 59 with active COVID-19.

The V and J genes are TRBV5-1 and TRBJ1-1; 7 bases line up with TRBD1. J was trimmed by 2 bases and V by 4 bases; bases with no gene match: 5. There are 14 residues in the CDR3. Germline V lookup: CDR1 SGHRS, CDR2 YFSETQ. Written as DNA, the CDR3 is TGCGCCAGCAGCCCAGGGACAGCTAACACTGAAGCTTTCTTT. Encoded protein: CASSPGTANTEAFF. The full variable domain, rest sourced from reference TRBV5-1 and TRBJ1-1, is KAGVTQTPRYLIKTRGQQVTLSCSPISGHRSVSWYQQTPGQGLQFLFEYFSETQRNKGNFPGRFSGRQFSNSRSEMNVSTLELGDSALYLCASSPGTANTEAFFGQGTRLTVV.

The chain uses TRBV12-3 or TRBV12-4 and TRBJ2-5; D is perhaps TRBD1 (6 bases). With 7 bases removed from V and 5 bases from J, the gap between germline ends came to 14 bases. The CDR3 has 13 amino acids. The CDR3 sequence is CASTIRGYETQYF. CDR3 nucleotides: TGTGCCAGCACCATCAGGGGATACGAGACCCAGTACTTC.

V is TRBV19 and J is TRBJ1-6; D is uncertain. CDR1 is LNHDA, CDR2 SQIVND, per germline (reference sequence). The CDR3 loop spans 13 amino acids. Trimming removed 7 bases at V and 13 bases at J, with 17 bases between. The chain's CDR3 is CASKEPGGKPLHF. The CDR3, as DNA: TGTGCCAGTAAGGAGCCCGGTGGTAAGCCCCTCCACTTT.

CDR3: CASRGLAGYNEQFF. CDR3 nucleotide sequence: TGTGCCAGCAGAGGACTAGCGGGTTACAATGAGCAGTTCTTC. The chain carries TRBV6-5 and TRBJ2-1, with TRBD2 matching 11 bases. Germline loops: CDR1 MNHEY, CDR2 SVGAGI. V trimming: 6 bases; J trimming: 4 bases; junction bases outside the gene matches: 2. The CDR3 covers 14 residues.

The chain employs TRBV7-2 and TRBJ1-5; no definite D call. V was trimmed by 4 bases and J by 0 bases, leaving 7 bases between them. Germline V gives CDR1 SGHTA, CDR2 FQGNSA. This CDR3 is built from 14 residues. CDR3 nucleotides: TGTGCCAGCAGCTCCTCCGGTAGCAATCAGCCCCAGCATTTT. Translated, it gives CASSSSGSNQPQHF. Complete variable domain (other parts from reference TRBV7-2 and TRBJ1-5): GAGVSQSPSNKVTEKGKDVELRCDPISGHTALYWYRQSLGQGLEFLIYFQGNSAPDKSGLPSDRFSAERTGGSVSTLTIQRTQQEDSAVYLCASSSSGSNQPQHFGDGTRLSIL.

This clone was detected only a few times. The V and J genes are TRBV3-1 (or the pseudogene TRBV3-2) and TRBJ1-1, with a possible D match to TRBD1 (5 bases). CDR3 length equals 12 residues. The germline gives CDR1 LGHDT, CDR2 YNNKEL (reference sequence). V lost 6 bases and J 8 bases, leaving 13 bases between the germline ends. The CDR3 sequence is CASRGGAGEAFF. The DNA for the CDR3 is TGTGCCAGCAGGGGCGGGGCGGGGGAAGCTTTCTTT.

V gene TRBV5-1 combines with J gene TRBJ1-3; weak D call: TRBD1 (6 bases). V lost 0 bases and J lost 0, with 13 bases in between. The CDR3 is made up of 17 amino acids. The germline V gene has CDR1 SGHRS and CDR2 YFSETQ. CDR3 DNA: TGCGCCAGCAGCTTGGCTCTCACAGGGACCTCTGGAAACACCATATATTTT. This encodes CASSLALTGTSGNTIYF.

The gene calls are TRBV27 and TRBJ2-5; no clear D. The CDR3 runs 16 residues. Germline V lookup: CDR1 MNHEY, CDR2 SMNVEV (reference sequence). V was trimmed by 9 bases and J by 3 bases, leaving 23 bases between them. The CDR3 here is CASSSLRVTSKETQYF. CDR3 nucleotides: TGTGCCAGTTCCTCCCTTCGAGTTACTTCCAAAGAGACCCAGTACTTC.

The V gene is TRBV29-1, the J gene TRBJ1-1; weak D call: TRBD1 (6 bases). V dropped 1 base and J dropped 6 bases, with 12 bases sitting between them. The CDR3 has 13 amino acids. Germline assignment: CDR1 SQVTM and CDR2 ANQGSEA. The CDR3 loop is CSVEAAGGSEAFF. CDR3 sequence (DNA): TGCAGCGTTGAAGCTGCGGGGGGCTCTGAAGCTTTCTTT.

The CDR3 reads CASASFRDRGNYGYTF. In nucleotides, the CDR3 is TGTGCCAGCGCTTCGTTTCGGGACAGGGGGAACTATGGCTACACCTTC. The chain is built from TRBV21-1 and TRBJ1-2; the D call in the table, TRBD1, was not verified against the DNA. TRBV21-1 counts as a pseudogene. The CDR3 loop spans 16 amino acids.

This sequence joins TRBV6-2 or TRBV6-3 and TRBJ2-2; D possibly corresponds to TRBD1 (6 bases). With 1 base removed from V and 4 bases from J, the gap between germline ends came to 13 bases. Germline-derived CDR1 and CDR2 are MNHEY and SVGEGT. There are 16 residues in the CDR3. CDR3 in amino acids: CASSYYPGAPTGELFF. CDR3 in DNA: TGTGCCAGCAGTTACTACCCAGGGGCACCCACCGGGGAGCTGTTTTTT.